These T cell receptor beta chains were read from a single sample in a study of CD8+ T cells in alopecia areata. Method: immunoSEQ multiplex PCR; TCRdb's copy keeps in-frame clones and lacks some. Of approximately 150,000 clones in the sample, 86% were seen once. Here the sequenced sample was CD8+ T cells sorted from blood, taken at week 4, from a patient treated with tofacitinib. Receptors originate from a human donor with alopecia areata. The CDR3 runs from the conserved cysteine through the conserved F or W. A D gene is named only where the DNA matches it firmly. Clone size, where shown, is once, few, many, or a class for clones that have expanded.

.,.,13,TRBJ2-2,TRBV6-5,CASRPLMSGELFF,TGTGCCAGCAGGCCCCTAATGAGCGGGGAGCTGTTTTTT
.,.,13,TRBJ2-7,TRBV29-1,CSVGDGRSYEQYF,TGCAGCGTTGGGGACGGTAGGTCCTACGAGCAGTACTTC
.,.,15,TRBJ2-1,TRBV9,CASSVEGVTYNEQFF,TGTGCCAGCAGCGTAGAGGGGGTTACCTACAATGAGCAGTTCTTC
TRBD2,.,13,TRBJ2-1,TRBV29-1,CSVLSGRALEQFF,TGCAGCGTCCTTAGCGGGAGGGCCCTTGAGCAGTTCTTC
TRBD1,.,16,TRBJ1-2,TRBV7-9,CASSSRQGAPVYGYTF,TGTGCCAGCAGCTCCCGACAGGGGGCCCCCGTATATGGCTACACCTTC
TRBD1,.,14,TRBJ2-1,TRBV30,CAWSVAGGPNEQLF,TGTGCCTGGAGTGTGGCAGGGGGCCCGAATGAGCAGCTCTTC
.,.,13,TRBJ1-4,TRBV27,CASSGPLNEKLFF,TGTGCCAGCAGTGGGCCGCTTAATGAAAAACTGTTTTTT
.,many,13,TRBJ2-3,TRBV6-4,CASSDEETDTQYF,TGTGCCAGCAGTGACGAGGAGACAGATACGCAGTATTTT
TRBD2,.,13,TRBJ2-7,TRBV30,CAWSGTSGLEQYF,TGTGCCTGGAGCGGGACTAGCGGTCTCGAGCAGTACTTC
.,.,18,TRBJ2-2,TRBV9,CASSVNPEGGNRAGELFF,TGTGCCAGCAGCGTAAACCCGGAGGGGGGTAATCGGGCCGGGGAGCTGTTTTTT
.,few,12,TRBJ2-7,TRBV29-1,CSVETSSYEQYF,TGCAGCGTTGAAACCTCTAGCTACGAGCAGTACTTC
TRBD1,few,13,TRBJ2-3,TRBV2,CAVTGVITDTQYF,TGTGCCGTTACAGGGGTCATCACAGATACGCAGTATTTT
.,.,14,TRBJ2-5,TRBV11-2,CASSWGGSQETQYF,TGTGCCAGCAGCTGGGGGGGCAGCCAAGAGACCCAGTACTTC
.,.,13,TRBJ2-2,TRBV27,CASTGQNTGELFF,TGTGCCAGCACCGGGCAGAACACCGGGGAGCTGTTTTTT
.,.,12,TRBJ2-1,TRBV7-9,CASSLGEREQFF,TGTGCCAGCAGCTTAGGGGAGAGGGAGCAGTTCTTC
.,once,15,TRBJ2-7,TRBV11-2,CASSLGSLSSYEQYF,TGTGCCAGCAGCTTAGGGTCTTTGAGCTCCTACGAGCAGTACTTC
.,.,16,TRBJ1-4,TRBV7-2,CASSSILRESNEKLFF,TGTGCCAGCAGCTCAATACTGAGGGAATCTAATGAAAAACTGTTTTTT
.,.,18,TRBJ2-7,TRBV7-6,CASSYAKGGNLDDYEQYF,TGTGCCAGCAGCTATGCGAAGGGGGGAAATCTGGATGACTACGAGCAGTACTTC
TRBD1,.,13,TRBJ2-5,TRBV30,CAWRGTAQETQYF,TGTGCCTGGAGGGGGACAGCCCAAGAGACCCAGTACTTC
.,.,12,TRBJ2-7,TRBV27,CASSLEGYEQYF,TGTGCCAGCAGTCTGGAGGGCTACGAGCAGTACTTC
TRBD1,.,16,TRBJ2-7,TRBV29-1,CSVEAILGQGAWEQYF,TGCAGCGTTGAAGCTATCTTGGGACAGGGGGCTTGGGAGCAGTACTTC
TRBD1,.,16,TRBJ2-2,TRBV10-2,CASSVDRGMFTGELFF,TGCGCCAGCAGTGTGGACAGGGGGATGTTCACCGGGGAGCTGTTTTTT
.,.,12,TRBJ2-1,TRBV5-4,CASSLGGNEQFF,TGTGCCAGCAGCTTAGGGGGCAATGAGCAGTTCTTC
TRBD2,.,19,TRBJ2-3,TRBV23-1,CASSQSHLGLAGRTDTQYF,TGCGCCAGCAGTCAATCGCACCTGGGACTAGCGGGACGCACAGATACGCAGTATTTT
.,.,10,TRBJ2-3,TRBV2,CASRENTQYF,TGTGCCAGCCGCGAAAATACGCAGTATTTT
.,.,14,TRBJ2-3,TRBV30,CAWSDALDGQPQYF,TGTGCCTGGAGTGACGCCCTCGACGGCCAACCGCAGTATTTT
.,.,13,TRBJ2-5,TRBV27,CASSLYPGETQYF,TGTGCCAGCAGTTTATACCCAGGGGAGACCCAGTACTTC
.,few,12,TRBJ2-7,TRBV29-1,CSVVLTAGEQYF,TGCAGCGTTGTCTTAACAGCGGGCGAGCAGTACTTC
.,.,14,TRBJ2-5,TRBV12-5,CASGLVAGSSLGDF,TGTGCTAGTGGTTTGGTGGCGGGATCCTCCCTCGGCGACTTC
TRBD1,.,18,TRBJ2-3,TRBV9,CASSFAATGNRVTDTQYF,TGTGCCAGCAGCTTCGCCGCGACAGGGAATAGGGTTACAGATACGCAGTATTTT
.,.,18,TRBJ2-1,TRBV19,CASSIDQGASINYNEQFF,TGTGCCAGTAGTATAGATCAAGGGGCCAGCATTAACTACAATGAGCAGTTCTTC
.,.,14,TRBJ2-7,TRBV7-8,CASSRSGDTYEQYF,TGTGCCAGCAGCCGCTCAGGGGACACCTACGAGCAGTACTTC
.,few,11,TRBJ2-7,TRBV15,CATSSSYEQYF,TGTGCCACCAGCAGCTCCTACGAGCAGTACTTC
.,.,15,TRBJ2-5,TRBV6-5,CASRQRDLEGETQYF,TGTGCCAGCAGGCAAAGGGACCTTGAAGGAGAGACCCAGTACTTC
TRBD1,.,12,TRBJ1-1,TRBV7-9,CASGGQPTEAFF,TGTGCCAGCGGGGGACAGCCCACTGAAGCTTTCTTT
.,.,17,TRBJ1-2,TRBV30,CAWSVVGTMRPNYGYTF,TGTGCCTGGAGTGTGGTCGGGACGATGCGCCCTAACTATGGCTACACCTTC
TRBD2,.,15,TRBJ2-3,TRBV9,CASSGGTSGTDTQYF,TGTGCCAGCAGCGGGGGGACTAGCGGCACAGATACGCAGTATTTT
TRBD2,.,15,TRBJ2-7,TRBV11-2,CASSPAGGEGYEQYF,TGTGCCAGCAGTCCTGCGGGGGGGGAAGGCTACGAGCAGTACTTC
.,.,16,TRBJ2-1,TRBV13,CASSVRAASSYNEQFF,TGTGCCAGCAGCGTCAGAGCGGCGAGCTCCTACAATGAGCAGTTCTTC
TRBD2,.,15,TRBJ2-3,TRBV7-2,CASSSIQRGADTQYF,TGTGCCAGCAGCTCGATCCAGCGGGGAGCAGATACGCAGTATTTT
.,.,14,TRBJ1-1,TRBV15,CATSRGRVGTEAFF,TGTGCCACCAGCAGAGGCAGAGTGGGTACTGAAGCTTTCTTT
.,.,13,TRBJ2-7,TRBV4-2,CASSQGDSREQYF,TGTGCCAGCAGCCAAGGGGACTCGAGGGAGCAGTACTTC
TRBD1,.,14,TRBJ1-2,TRBV15,CATVRQGAAHGYTF,TGTGCCACCGTTAGACAGGGGGCGGCCCATGGCTACACCTTC
.,.,15,TRBJ1-3,TRBV4-1,CASSQAWGTGNTIYF,TGCGCCAGCAGCCAAGCGTGGGGTACTGGAAACACCATATATTTT
TRBD2,.,18,TRBJ2-6,TRBV5-4,CASSSNRDYDSGANVLTF,TGTGCCAGCAGCTCGAACCGGGACTACGACTCTGGGGCCAACGTCCTGACTTTC
TRBD2,.,14,TRBJ2-1,TRBV30,CAWRDRGGLGEQFF,TGTGCCTGGAGAGACCGGGGGGGCCTAGGTGAGCAGTTCTTC
.,.,14,TRBJ2-7,TRBV11-2,CASSQLYGQFEQYF,TGTGCCAGCAGCCAACTCTACGGACAGTTCGAGCAGTACTTC
.,.,14,TRBJ1-3,TRBV27,CASSLFGGGNTIYF,TGTGCCAGCAGTTTGTTCGGGGGAGGAAACACCATATATTTT
TRBD2,.,14,TRBJ2-7,TRBV15,CATSRLADFVEQYF,TGTGCCACCAGCAGACTAGCGGACTTTGTCGAGCAGTACTTC